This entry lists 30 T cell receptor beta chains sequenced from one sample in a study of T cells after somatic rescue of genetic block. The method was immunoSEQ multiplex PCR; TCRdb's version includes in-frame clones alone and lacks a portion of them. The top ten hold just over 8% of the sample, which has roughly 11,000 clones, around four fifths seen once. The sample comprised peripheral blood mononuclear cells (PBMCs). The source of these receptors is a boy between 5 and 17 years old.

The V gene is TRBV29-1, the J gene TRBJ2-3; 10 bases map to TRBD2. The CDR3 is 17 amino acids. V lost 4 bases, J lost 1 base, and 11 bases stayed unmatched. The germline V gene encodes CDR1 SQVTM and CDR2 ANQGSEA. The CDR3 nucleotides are TGCAGCGTTGCCGGAACGGACGGACTAGCGGGCACAGATACGCAGTATTTT. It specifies CSVAGTDGLAGTDTQYF.

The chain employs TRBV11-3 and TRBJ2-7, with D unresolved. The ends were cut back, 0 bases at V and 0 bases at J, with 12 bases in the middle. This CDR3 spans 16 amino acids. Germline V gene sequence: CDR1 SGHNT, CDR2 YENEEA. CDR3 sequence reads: CASSLDHGESSYEQYF. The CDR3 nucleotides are TGTGCCAGCAGCTTAGATCACGGTGAAAGCTCCTACGAGCAGTACTTC.

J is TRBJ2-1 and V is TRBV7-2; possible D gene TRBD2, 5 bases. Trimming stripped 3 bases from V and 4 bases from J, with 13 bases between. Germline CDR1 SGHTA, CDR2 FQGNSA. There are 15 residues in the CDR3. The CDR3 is CASSLSGSAYNEQFF. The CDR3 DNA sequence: TGTGCCAGCAGCTTGAGTGGGAGTGCGTACAATGAGCAGTTCTTC.

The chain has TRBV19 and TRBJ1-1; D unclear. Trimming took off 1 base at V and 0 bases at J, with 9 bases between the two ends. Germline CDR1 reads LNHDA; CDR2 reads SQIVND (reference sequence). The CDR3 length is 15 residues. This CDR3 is CASSIGGKMNTEAFF. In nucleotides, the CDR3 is TGTGCCAGTAGTATAGGAGGGAAGATGAACACTGAAGCTTTCTTT.

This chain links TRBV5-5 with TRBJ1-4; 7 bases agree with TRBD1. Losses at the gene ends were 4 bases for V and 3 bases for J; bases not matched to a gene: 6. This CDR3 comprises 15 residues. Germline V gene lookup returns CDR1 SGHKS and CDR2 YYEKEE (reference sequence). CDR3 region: CASSGTGAPNEKLFF. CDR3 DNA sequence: TGTGCCAGCAGCGGCACAGGGGCTCCTAATGAAAAACTGTTTTTT.

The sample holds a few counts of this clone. The CDR3 DNA sequence: TGTGCCAGCAGCGTAAGTAGTCGAGCAGACCGGGAGACCCAGTACTTC. Protein: CASSVSSRADRETQYF. J is TRBJ2-5 and V is TRBV9; D unresolved. V was pared by 1 base and J by 5 bases, with 18 bases between. This CDR3 is built from 16 residues. Per the germline V gene, CDR1 is SGDLS and CDR2 is YYNGEE.

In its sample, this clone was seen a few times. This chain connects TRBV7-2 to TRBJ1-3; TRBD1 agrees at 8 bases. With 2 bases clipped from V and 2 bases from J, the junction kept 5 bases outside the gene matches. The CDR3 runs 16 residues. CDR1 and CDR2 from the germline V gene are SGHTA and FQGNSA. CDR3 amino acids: CASSLPGQGPGNTIYF. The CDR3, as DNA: TGTGCCAGCAGCTTACCCGGACAGGGTCCTGGAAACACCATATATTTT.

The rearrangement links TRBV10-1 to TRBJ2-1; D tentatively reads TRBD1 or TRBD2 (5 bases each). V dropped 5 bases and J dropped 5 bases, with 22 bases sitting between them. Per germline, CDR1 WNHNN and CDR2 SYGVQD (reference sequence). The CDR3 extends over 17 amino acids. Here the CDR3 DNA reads TGCGCCAGCAGTCGGGACGGAGGCGAATGTACGGACAATGAGCAGTTCTTC. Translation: CASSRDGGECTDNEQFF.

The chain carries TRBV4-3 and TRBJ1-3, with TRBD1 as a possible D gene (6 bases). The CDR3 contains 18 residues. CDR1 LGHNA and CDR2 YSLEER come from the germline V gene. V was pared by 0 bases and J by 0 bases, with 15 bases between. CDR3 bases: TGCGCCAGCAGCCAAGACCTTACAGGGTGGCCCTCTGGAAACACCATATATTTT. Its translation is CASSQDLTGWPSGNTIYF.

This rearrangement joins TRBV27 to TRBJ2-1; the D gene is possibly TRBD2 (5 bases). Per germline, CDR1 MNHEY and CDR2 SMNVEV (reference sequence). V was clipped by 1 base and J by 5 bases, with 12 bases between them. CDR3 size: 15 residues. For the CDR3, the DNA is TGTGCCAGCAGTTTATGGGCTAGCCTTAACAATGAGCAGTTCTTC. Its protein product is CASSLWASLNNEQFF.

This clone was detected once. The CDR3 loop is CASSIRWASNTGELFF. CDR3 in DNA: TGTGCCAGTAGTATACGGTGGGCTTCCAACACCGGGGAGCTGTTTTTT. The rearrangement links TRBV19 to TRBJ2-2; D not resolved. Trimming pared 2 bases from V and 2 bases from J, leaving 12 bases between. CDR1 LNHDA and CDR2 SQIVND come from the germline V gene (reference sequence). This CDR3 region has 16 residues.

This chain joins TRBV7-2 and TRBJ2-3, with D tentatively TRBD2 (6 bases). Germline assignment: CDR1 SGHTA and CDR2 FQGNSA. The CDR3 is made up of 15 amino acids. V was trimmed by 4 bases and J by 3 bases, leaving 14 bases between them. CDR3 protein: CASSSTGLRTDTQYF. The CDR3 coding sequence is TGTGCCAGCAGCTCGACGGGACTCAGGACAGATACGCAGTATTTT.

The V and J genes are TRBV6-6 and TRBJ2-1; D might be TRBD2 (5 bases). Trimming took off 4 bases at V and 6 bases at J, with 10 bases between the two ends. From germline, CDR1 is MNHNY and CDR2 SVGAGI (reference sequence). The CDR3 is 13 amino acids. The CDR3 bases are TGTGCCAGCAGTTTGCTAGCCGTCAATGAGCAGTTCTTC. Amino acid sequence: CASSLLAVNEQFF.

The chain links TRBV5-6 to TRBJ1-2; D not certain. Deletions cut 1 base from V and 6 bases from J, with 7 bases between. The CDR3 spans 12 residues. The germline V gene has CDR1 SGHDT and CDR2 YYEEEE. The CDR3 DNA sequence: TGTGCCAGCAGCTTGCGGGAGCATGGCTACACCTTC. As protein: CASSLREHGYTF.

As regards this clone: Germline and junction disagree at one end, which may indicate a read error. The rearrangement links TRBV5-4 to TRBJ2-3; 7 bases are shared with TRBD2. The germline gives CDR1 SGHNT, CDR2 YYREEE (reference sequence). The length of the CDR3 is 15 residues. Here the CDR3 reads CASSLGGGSTDTQYF. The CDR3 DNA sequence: TGTGCCAGCAGTTTGGGGGGGGGAAGCACAGATACGCAGTATTTT.

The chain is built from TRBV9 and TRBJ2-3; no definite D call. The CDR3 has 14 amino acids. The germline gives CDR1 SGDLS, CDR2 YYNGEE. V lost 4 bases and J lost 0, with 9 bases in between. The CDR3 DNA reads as TGTGCCAGCAGCTCCTCCGCTAGCACAGATACGCAGTATTTT. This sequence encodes CASSSSASTDTQYF.

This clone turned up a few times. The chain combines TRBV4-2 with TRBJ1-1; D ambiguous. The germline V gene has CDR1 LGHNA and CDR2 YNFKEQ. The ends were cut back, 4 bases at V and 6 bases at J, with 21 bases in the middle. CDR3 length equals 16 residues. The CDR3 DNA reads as TGTGCCAGCAGCCCCCGCCCGGCGGCCCTTTTGGCTGAAGCTTTCTTT. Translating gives CASSPRPAALLAEAFF.

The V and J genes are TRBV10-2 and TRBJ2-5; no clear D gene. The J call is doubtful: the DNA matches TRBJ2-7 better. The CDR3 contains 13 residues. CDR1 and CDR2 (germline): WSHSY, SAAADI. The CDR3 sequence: CASSEARGHEQYF. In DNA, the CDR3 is TGCGCCAGCAGTGAAGCCCGAGGCCACGAGCAGTACTTC.

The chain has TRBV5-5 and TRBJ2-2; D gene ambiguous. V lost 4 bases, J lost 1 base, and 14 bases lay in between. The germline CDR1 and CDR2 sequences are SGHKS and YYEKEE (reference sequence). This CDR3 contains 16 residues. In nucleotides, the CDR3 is TGTGCCAGCAGCCTGGGCTGGCCCAGGAACACCGGGGAGCTGTTTTTT. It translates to CASSLGWPRNTGELFF.

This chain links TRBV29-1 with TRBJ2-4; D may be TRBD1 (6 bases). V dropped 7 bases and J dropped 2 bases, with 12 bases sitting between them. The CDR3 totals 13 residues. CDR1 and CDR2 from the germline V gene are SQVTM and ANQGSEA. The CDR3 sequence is CSALTGPKNIQYF. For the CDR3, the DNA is TGCAGCGCGCTCACAGGGCCCAAAAACATTCAGTACTTC.

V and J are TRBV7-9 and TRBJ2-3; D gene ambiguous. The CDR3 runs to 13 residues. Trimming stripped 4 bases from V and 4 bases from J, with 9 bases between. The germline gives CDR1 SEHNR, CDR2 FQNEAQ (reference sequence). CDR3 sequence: CASSSPLADTQYF. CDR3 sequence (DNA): TGTGCCAGCAGCTCCCCACTTGCAGATACGCAGTATTTT.

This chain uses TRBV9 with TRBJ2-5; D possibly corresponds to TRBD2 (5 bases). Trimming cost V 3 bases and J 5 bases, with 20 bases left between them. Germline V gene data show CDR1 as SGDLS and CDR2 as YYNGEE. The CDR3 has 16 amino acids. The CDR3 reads CASSAGGRTPHETQYF. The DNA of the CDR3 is TGTGCCAGCAGCGCAGGCGGACGGACTCCCCACGAGACCCAGTACTTC.

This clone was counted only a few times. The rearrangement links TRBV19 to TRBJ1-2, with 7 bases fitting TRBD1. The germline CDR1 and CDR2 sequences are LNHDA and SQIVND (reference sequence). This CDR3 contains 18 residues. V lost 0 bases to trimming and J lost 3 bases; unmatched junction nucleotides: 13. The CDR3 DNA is TGTGCCAGTAGTATAGACCCGACAGGGAGAGGGTTATACTATGGCTACACCTTC. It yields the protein CASSIDPTGRGLYYGYTF.

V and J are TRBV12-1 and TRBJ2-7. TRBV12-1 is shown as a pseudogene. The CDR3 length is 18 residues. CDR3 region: CASSFALLKGPDNYEQYF. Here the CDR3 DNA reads TGTGCCAGCAGCTTTGCGCTTCTAAAGGGACCAGATAACTACGAGCAGTACTTC.

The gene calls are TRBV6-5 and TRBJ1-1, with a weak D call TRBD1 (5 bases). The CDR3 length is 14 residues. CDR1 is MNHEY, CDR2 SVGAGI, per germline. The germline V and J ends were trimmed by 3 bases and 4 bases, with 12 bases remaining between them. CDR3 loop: CASSYRGVVTEAFF. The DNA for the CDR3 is TGTGCCAGCAGTTATCGAGGGGTGGTCACTGAAGCTTTCTTT.

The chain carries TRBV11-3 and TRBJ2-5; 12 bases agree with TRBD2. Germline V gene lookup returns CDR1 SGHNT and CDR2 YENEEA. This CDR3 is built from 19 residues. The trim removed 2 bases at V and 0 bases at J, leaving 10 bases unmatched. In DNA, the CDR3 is TGTGCCAGCAGCTTACGAAGGACTAGCGGGACTATTAACCAAGAGACCCAGTACTTC. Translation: CASSLRRTSGTINQETQYF.

The CDR3 DNA follows: TGTGCCAGCAGTAAGAATGGGGGCCCGTCCTACGAGCAGTACTTC. Protein product: CASSKNGGPSYEQYF. The rearrangement links TRBV28 to TRBJ2-7, with D tentatively TRBD1 (6 bases). CDR3 length equals 15 residues. CDR1 is MDHEN and CDR2 is SYDVKM in the germline V gene. V gave up 5 bases and J gave up 1 base, with 15 bases separating them.

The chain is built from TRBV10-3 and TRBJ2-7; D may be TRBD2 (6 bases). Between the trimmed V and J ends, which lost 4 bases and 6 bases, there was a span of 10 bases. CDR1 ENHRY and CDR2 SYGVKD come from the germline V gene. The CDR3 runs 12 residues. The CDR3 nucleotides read TGTGCCATCAGTGCTCCCGGGGGCGAGCAGTACTTC. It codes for CAISAPGGEQYF.

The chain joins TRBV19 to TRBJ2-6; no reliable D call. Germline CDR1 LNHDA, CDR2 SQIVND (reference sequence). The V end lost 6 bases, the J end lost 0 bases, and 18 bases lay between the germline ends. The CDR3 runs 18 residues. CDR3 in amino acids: CASSFRWIRSSGANVLTF. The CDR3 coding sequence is TGTGCCAGTAGCTTCCGTTGGATCCGCTCCTCTGGGGCCAACGTCCTGACTTTC.

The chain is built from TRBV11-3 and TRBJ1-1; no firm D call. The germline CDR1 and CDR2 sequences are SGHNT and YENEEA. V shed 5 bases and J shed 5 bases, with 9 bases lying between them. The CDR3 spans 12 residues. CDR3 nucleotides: TGTGCCAGCAGCATACGAGGGACTGAAGCTTTCTTT. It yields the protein CASSIRGTEAFF.